The next 18 T cell receptor beta chains were all read from a single sample in a study of response to subunit inactivated influenza vaccine. Each CDR3 protein is one row after TCRdb ran MiXCR on the RT-PCR reads. This sample yields 500,000 to 650,000 distinct CDR3 sequences, of which about 7.6% are seen a single time; around 13% belongs to the top ten. The source material was PBMCs from blood, sampled 23 months after vaccination. These receptors were taken from a man aged 45 to 70 who received an inactivated influenza vaccine.

This chain joins TRBV12-3 or TRBV12-4 and TRBJ2-5; TRBD2 agrees at 8 bases. The CDR3 contains 14 residues. Unmatched junction bases numbered 2, after V lost 0 bases and J lost 5 bases. Written as DNA, the CDR3 is TGTGCCAGCAGTTTAGCGGCTAGCGGGGAGACCCAGTACTTC. Its protein is CASSLAASGETQYF.

This clonotype showed up just a few times. The rearrangement links TRBV5-1 to TRBJ1-2; TRBD1 matches at 9 bases. The V gene end was trimmed by 4 bases and the J gene end by 3 bases; junction bases not matched to a gene: 10. The CDR3 runs 16 residues. Germline V CDR1 and CDR2: SGHRS, YFSETQ. The CDR3 coding sequence is TGCGCCAGCAGCCCAAGTACAGGGGGCGCTTACTATGGCTACACCTTC. It encodes CASSPSTGGAYYGYTF.

The J gene is TRBJ1-2, the V gene TRBV29-1; no firm D call. Germline V lookup: CDR1 SQVTM, CDR2 ANQGSEA. The CDR3 is 12 residues long. The V gene lost 4 bases and the J gene lost 4 bases, with 10 bases spanning the gap. The CDR3 sequence: CSVGPGAYGYTF. The CDR3 DNA reads as TGCAGCGTTGGCCCAGGAGCCTATGGCTACACCTTC.

V usage is TRBV7-2 and J usage is TRBJ2-2; no clear D gene. Looked up from germline, CDR1 is SGHTA and CDR2 is FQGNSA. The CDR3 totals 16 residues. The V and J ends lost 6 bases and 2 bases respectively, with 16 bases between them. DNA for the CDR3: TGTGCCAGCAGTTCCGTGGTATACAGAAACACCGGGGAGCTGTTTTTT. It encodes CASSSVVYRNTGELFF.

This clonotype was observed at least ten times. The V call is TRBV6-2 or TRBV6-3, the J call TRBJ2-1; TRBD2 matches at 9 bases. Trimming removed 2 bases from V and 4 bases from J; junction bases left unmatched: 12. This CDR3 spans 18 amino acids. Germline V gene sequence: CDR1 MNHEY, CDR2 SVGEGT. The CDR3 DNA reads as TGTGCCAGCAGTTACGGACTGGGTAGCGGGAGTTCGTACAATGAGCAGTTCTTC. Translation gives CASSYGLGSGSSYNEQFF.

This clonotype was observed a handful of times. This rearrangement joins TRBV5-1 to TRBJ2-2, with a weak D call TRBD2 (6 bases). Germline lookup yields CDR1 SGHRS and CDR2 YFSETQ. V was clipped by 2 bases and J by 3 bases, with 11 bases between them. There are 15 residues in the CDR3. CDR3 amino acids: CASSLEREDTGELFF. The DNA for the CDR3 is TGCGCCAGCAGCTTAGAAAGGGAGGACACCGGGGAGCTGTTTTTT.

This clonotype was seen a few times. This chain uses TRBV7-3 with TRBJ2-5; D possibly corresponds to TRBD1 (6 bases). Germline V CDR1 and CDR2: SGHTA, FQGTGA. V was shortened by 5 bases and J by 3 bases, with 10 bases between the two germline ends. The CDR3 contains 13 residues. The CDR3 DNA reads TGTGCCAGCAGCGCCGGACAGAAAGAGACCCAGTACTTC. As protein: CASSAGQKETQYF.

The chain links TRBV11-2 to TRBJ2-1; a weak D match, TRBD1 (6 bases). Trimming cost V 0 bases and J 4 bases, with 16 bases left between them. Germline CDR1 and CDR2: SGHAT and FQNNGV. The CDR3 covers 17 residues. The CDR3 protein is CASSLDHDRSLYNEQFF. The CDR3 region has the DNA TGTGCCAGCAGCTTAGATCACGACAGGTCCCTTTACAATGAGCAGTTCTTC.

The CDR3 loop reads CACREGVYNEQFF. CDR3 in DNA: TGTGCCTGCAGGGAAGGGGTTTACAATGAGCAGTTCTTC. The chain recombines TRBV30 with TRBJ2-1; tentatively, D is TRBD1 (5 bases). The CDR3 contains 13 residues. The ends were cut back, 6 bases at V and 4 bases at J, with 13 bases in the middle. The germline gives CDR1 GTSNPN, CDR2 SVGIG (reference sequence).

This clonotype was picked up one time. The gene calls are TRBV20-1 and TRBJ2-3; 8 bases fit TRBD2. Germline loops: CDR1 DFQATT, CDR2 SNEGSKA (reference sequence). The V and J ends lost 5 bases and 3 bases, in that order; junction bases with no gene match: 19. The CDR3 runs to 18 residues. The CDR3: CSALQRGGRTTGTDTQYF. The CDR3 DNA follows: TGCAGTGCTCTCCAGCGGGGCGGGAGGACAACAGGGACAGATACGCAGTATTTT.

The CDR3 DNA reads as TGTGCCAGCGTGGGGGTGATCTCCTACGAGCAGTACTTC. Its protein is CASVGVISYEQYF. J is TRBJ2-7 and V is TRBV11-2; the D call may be TRBD1 or TRBD2 (5 bases each). Trimming stripped 8 bases from V and 0 bases from J, with 11 bases between. The CDR3 has 13 amino acids. The germline gives CDR1 SGHAT, CDR2 FQNNGV.

This clonotype was detected many times. This chain uses TRBV5-1 with TRBJ2-5; 9 bases match TRBD1. The CDR3 has 15 residues. V shed 3 bases and J 0 bases; nucleotides not matched to a gene: 3. CDR1 and CDR2 (germline): SGHRS, YFSETQ. The CDR3 sequence is CASSSTGGYQETQYF. For the CDR3, the DNA is TGCGCCAGCAGCTCGACAGGGGGGTACCAAGAGACCCAGTACTTC.

The J gene is TRBJ2-6, the V gene TRBV6-5, with D unresolved. The CDR3 is 17 residues long. Germline V gene sequence: CDR1 MNHEY, CDR2 SVGAGI. Trimming took off 2 bases at V and 0 bases at J, with 11 bases between the two ends. The CDR3 DNA sequence: TGTGCCAGCAGTTACAACGGCTGGAACTCTGGGGCCAACGTCCTGACTTTC. Its translation is CASSYNGWNSGANVLTF.

This clonotype came up a few times. The V call is TRBV7-2, the J call TRBJ2-7; 10 bases map to TRBD2. The germline CDR1 and CDR2 sequences are SGHTA and FQGNSA. The length of the CDR3 is 18 residues. V lost 0 bases, J lost 2 bases, and 10 bases stayed unmatched. CDR3 in DNA: TGTGCCAGCAGCTTAGCAACGAGGGCGAGCGGGAGGGCCTACGAGCAGTACTTC. This codes for CASSLATRASGRAYEQYF.

This clonotype was counted at least ten times. The chain is built from TRBV7-8 and TRBJ2-1; 8 bases map to TRBD2. The CDR3 extends over 17 amino acids. With V trimmed by 2 bases and J by 6 bases, 12 bases remained unmatched. The germline V gene has CDR1 SGHVS and CDR2 FQNEAQ. The CDR3, as DNA: TGTGCCAGCAGCTTAAGGGCTGCGAGCGGGGGCCCCAATGAGCAGTTCTTC. It yields the protein CASSLRAASGGPNEQFF.

This clonotype was observed a few times. The chain recombines TRBV5-1 with TRBJ1-6; D may be TRBD1 (6 bases). Germline CDR1 reads SGHRS; CDR2 reads YFSETQ. CDR3 length: 15 amino acids. V gave up 0 bases and J gave up 10 bases, with 14 bases separating them. The CDR3 reads CASSLGMGGGSPLHF. Here the CDR3 DNA reads TGCGCCAGCAGCTTGGGGATGGGAGGGGGATCACCCCTCCACTTT.

This clonotype came up a few times. V is TRBV20-1 and J is TRBJ2-1; perhaps TRBD2 as D (7 bases). The CDR3 loop spans 14 amino acids. The V and J ends lost 7 bases and 6 bases respectively, with 19 bases between them. CDR1 is DFQATT, CDR2 SNEGSKA, per germline (reference sequence). The CDR3 loop is CSVIARGGTNEQFF. CDR3 nucleotides: TGCAGTGTTATCGCTAGGGGGGGCACCAATGAGCAGTTCTTC.

The chain links TRBV11-3 to TRBJ2-7; the D gene could be TRBD1 or TRBD2 (7 bases each). Germline CDR1 reads SGHNT; CDR2 reads YENEEA. The CDR3 is 15 amino acids. The V end was cut by 5 bases, the J end by 2 bases, with 16 bases between. DNA for the CDR3: TGTGCCAGCAGCCGTGGGGGGGACAGCGCCTACGAGCAGTACTTC. It encodes CASSRGGDSAYEQYF.